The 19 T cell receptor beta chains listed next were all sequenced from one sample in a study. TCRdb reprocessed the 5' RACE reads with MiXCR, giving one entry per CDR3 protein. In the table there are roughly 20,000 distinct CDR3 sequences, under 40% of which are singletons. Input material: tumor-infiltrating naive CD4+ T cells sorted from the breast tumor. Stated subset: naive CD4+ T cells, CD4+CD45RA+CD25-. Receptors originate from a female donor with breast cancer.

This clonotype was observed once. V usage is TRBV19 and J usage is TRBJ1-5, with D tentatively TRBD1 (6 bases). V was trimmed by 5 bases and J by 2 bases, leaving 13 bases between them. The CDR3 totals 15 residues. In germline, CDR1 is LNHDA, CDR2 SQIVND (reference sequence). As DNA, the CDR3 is TGTGCCAGTAGTCTACAACAGGGAGGCAATCAGCCCCAGCATTTT. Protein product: CASSLQQGGNQPQHF.

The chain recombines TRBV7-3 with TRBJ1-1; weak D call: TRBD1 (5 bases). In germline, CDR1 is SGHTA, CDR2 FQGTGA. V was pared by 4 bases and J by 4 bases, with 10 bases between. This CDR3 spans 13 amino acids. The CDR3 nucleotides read TGTGCCAGCAGCTCAGGGCTGGGCACTGAAGCTTTCTTT. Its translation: CASSSGLGTEAFF.

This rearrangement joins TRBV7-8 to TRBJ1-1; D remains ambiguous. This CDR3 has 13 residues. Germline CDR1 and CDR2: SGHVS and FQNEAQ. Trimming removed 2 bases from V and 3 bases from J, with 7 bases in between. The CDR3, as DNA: TGTGCCAGCAGCTTATGGAGCGACACTGAAGCTTTCTTT. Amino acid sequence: CASSLWSDTEAFF. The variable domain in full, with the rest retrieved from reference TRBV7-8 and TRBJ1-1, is GAGVSQSPRYKVAKRGQDVALRCDPISGHVSLFWYQQALGQGPEFLTYFQNEAQLDKSGLPSDRFFAERPEGSVSTLKIQRTQQEDSAVYLCASSLWSDTEAFFGQGTRLTVV.

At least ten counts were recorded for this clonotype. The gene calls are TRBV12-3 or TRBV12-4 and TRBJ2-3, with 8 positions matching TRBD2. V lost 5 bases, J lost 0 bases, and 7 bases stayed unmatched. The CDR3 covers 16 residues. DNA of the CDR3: TGTGCCAGCAGTCCCTCCGGGGGGGCTAGCACAGATACGCAGTATTTT. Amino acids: CASSPSGGASTDTQYF.

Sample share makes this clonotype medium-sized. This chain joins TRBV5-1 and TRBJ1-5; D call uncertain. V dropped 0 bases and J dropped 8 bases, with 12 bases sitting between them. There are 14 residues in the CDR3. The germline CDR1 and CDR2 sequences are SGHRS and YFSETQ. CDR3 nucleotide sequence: TGCGCCAGCAGCTTGGAGGGCAGAGGAGAGCCCCAGCATTTT. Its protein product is CASSLEGRGEPQHF.

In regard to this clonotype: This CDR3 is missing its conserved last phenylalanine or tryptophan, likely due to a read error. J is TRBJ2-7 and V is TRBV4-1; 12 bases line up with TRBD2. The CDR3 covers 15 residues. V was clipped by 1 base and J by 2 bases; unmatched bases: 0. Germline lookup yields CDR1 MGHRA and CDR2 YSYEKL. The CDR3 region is CASSQGLAGAYEQYI. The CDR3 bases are TGCGCCAGCAGCCAAGGACTAGCGGGAGCCTACGAGCAGTACATC.

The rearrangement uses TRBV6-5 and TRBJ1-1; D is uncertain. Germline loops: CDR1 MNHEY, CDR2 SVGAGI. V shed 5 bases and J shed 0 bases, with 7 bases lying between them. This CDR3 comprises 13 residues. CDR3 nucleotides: TGTGCCAGCAGTCCCCCAGTGAACACTGAAGCTTTCTTT. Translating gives CASSPPVNTEAFF.

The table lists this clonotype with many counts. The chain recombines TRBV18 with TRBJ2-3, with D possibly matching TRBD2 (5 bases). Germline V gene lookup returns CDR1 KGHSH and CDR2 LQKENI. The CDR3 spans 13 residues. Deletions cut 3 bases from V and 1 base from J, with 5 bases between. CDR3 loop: CASSPRGTDTQYF. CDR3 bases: TGTGCCAGCTCACCGAGGGGCACAGATACGCAGTATTTT. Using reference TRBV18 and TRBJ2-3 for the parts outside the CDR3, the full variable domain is NAGVMQNPRHLVRRRGQEARLRCSPMKGHSHVYWYRQLPEEGLKFMVYLQKENIIDESGMPKERFSAEFPKEGPSILRIQQVVRGDSAAYFCASSPRGTDTQYFGPGTRLTVL.

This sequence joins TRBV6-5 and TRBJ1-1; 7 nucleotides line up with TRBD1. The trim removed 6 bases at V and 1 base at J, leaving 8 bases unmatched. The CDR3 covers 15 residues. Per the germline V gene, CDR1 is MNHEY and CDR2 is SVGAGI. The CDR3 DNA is TGTGCCAGCAGAGCCAGGGGACAGCAGAACACTGAAGCTTTCTTT. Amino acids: CASRARGQQNTEAFF.

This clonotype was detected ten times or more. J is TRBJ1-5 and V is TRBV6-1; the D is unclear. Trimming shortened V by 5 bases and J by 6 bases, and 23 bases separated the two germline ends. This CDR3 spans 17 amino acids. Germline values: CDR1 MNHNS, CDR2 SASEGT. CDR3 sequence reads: CASSPHGRVLRFQPQHF. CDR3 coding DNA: TGTGCCAGCAGTCCCCATGGACGGGTCCTAAGGTTTCAGCCCCAGCATTTT.

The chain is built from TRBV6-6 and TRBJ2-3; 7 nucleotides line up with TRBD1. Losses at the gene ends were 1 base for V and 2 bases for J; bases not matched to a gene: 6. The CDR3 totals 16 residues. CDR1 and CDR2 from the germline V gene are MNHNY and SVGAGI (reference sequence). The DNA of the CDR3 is TGTGCCAGCAGTTACTGGACAGGACTTGCCACAGATACGCAGTATTTT. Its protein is CASSYWTGLATDTQYF.

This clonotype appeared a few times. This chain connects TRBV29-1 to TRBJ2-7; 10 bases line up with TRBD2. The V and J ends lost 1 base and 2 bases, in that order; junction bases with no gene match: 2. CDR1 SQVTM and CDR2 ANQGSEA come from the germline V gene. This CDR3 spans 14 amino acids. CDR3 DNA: TGCAGCGTTGAAGGGCTAGCGGGAGCCTACGAGCAGTACTTC. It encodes CSVEGLAGAYEQYF.

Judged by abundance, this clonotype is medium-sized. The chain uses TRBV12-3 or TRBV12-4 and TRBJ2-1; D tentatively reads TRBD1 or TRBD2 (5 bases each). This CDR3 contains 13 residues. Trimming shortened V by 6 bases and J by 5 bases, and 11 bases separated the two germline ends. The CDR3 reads CASSRSGHNEQFF. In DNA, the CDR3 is TGTGCCAGCAGCAGGTCGGGGCACAATGAGCAGTTCTTC.

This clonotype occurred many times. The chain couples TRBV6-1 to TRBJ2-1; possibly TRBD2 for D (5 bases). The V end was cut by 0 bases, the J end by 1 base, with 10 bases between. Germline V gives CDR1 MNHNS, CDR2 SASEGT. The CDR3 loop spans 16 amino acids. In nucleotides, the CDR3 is TGTGCCAGCAGTGAAGCGTGGCTAGCATCCTACAATGAGCAGTTCTTC. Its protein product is CASSEAWLASYNEQFF.

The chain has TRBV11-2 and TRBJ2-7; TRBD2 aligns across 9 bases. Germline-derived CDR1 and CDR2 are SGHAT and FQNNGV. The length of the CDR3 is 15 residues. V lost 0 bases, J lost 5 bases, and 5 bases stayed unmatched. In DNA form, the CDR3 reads TGTGCCAGCAGCTTAGAACTAGCGGGTCGCCACGAGCAGTACTTC. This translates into CASSLELAGRHEQYF.

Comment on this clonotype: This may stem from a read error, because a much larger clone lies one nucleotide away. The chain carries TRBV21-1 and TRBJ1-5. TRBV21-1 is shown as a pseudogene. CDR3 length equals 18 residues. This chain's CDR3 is CASSTKGRDYMSNQPQHF. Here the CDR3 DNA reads TGTGCCAGCAGCACGAAAGGCAGGGACTATATGAGCAATCAGCCCCAGCATTTT.

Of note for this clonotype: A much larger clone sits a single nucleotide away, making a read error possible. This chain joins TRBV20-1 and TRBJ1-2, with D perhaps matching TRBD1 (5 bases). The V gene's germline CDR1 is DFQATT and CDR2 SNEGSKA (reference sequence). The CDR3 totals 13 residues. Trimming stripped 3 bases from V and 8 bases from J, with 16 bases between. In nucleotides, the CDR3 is TGCAGTGCTAGGAAGGGCAGGGCGGGCGGCTACACCTTC. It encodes CSARKGRAGGYTF.

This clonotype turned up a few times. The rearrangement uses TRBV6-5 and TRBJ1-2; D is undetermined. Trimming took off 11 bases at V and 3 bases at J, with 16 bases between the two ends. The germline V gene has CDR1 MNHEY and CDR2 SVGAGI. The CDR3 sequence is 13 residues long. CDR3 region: CAATRAKDYGYTF. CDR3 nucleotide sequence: TGTGCCGCTACGCGGGCAAAGGACTATGGCTACACCTTC.

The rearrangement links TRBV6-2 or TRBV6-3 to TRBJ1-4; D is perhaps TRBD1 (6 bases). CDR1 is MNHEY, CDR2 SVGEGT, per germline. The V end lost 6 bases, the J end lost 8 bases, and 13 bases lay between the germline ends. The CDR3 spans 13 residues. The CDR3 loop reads CASRQGQGEKLFF. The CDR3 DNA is TGTGCCAGCAGACAGGGCCAAGGGGAAAAACTGTTTTTT.